Listed below are T cell receptor beta chains from one sample, sequenced in a study of T-cell reconstitution after alpha-beta-depleted transplantation in children. TCRdb reanalysed the PCR reads using MiXCR and keeps one entry per CDR3 protein. The sample contains around 600,000 distinct CDR3 sequences, about 23% of which appear only once. The source material was PBMCs, mostly from graft donor cells, sampled 360 days after TCRalphabeta/CD19-depleted stem cell transplant. The receptors shown here come from a boy under two years old who had a stem cell transplant for acute myeloid leukemia, so the T cells may come from the graft donor. Each CDR3 is given with its conserved first and last residue. D genes are given only for firm matches. Clone size appears in some rows only: once, few, many, or a class for an expanded clone.

j_gene: TRBJ2-1
v_gene: TRBV28
abundance: few
d_gene: -
CDR3nt: TGTGCCAGCAGTCTCTTACTAGCCCCCAGCTCCTACAATGAGCAGTTCTTC
CDR3aa: CASSLLLAPSSYNEQFF

j_gene: TRBJ1-1
v_gene: TRBV29-1
abundance: -
d_gene: TRBD1
CDR3nt: TGCAGCATTGGGGACAGGGGGGGAACTGAAGCTTTCTTT
CDR3aa: CSIGDRGGTEAFF

j_gene: TRBJ1-4
v_gene: TRBV4-3
abundance: many
d_gene: -
CDR3nt: TGCGCCAGCAGCCAAGATGGATTCTCCTCCAGGCGTGAAAAACTGTTTTTT
CDR3aa: CASSQDGFSSRREKLFF

j_gene: TRBJ2-7
v_gene: TRBV27
abundance: few
d_gene: TRBD1
CDR3nt: TGTGCCAGCAGTTTATGGGACAGGGGGTGGGACGAGCAGTACTTC
CDR3aa: CASSLWDRGWDEQYF

j_gene: TRBJ2-7
v_gene: TRBV2
abundance: many
d_gene: -
CDR3nt: TGTGCCACCATACGGACGCACCCCATTGATTCCTACGAGCAGTACTTC
CDR3aa: CATIRTHPIDSYEQYF

j_gene: TRBJ2-5
v_gene: TRBV3-1
abundance: -
d_gene: -
CDR3nt: TGTGCCAGCGGACCAGGGGAAGAGACCCAGTACTTC
CDR3aa: CASGPGEETQYF

j_gene: TRBJ2-2
v_gene: TRBV6-1
abundance: many
d_gene: -
CDR3nt: TGTGCCAGCAGTAAACTTACAGGGTCCACCGGGGAGCTGTTTTTT
CDR3aa: CASSKLTGSTGELFF

j_gene: TRBJ2-4
v_gene: TRBV20-1
abundance: -
d_gene: -
CDR3nt: TGCAGTGCTAGAGTACGGGGGGCCATTCAGTACTTC
CDR3aa: CSARVRGAIQYF

j_gene: TRBJ2-5
v_gene: TRBV7-3
abundance: few
d_gene: -
CDR3nt: TGTGCCAGCAGCGTCGCGGGGGCACCCCAAGAGACCCAGTACTTC
CDR3aa: CASSVAGAPQETQYF

j_gene: TRBJ2-3
v_gene: TRBV20-1
abundance: -
d_gene: -
CDR3nt: TGCAGTGCTAGAGATCGTCGGCGGGGTCAACTAGATACGCAGTATTTT
CDR3aa: CSARDRRRGQLDTQYF

j_gene: TRBJ2-1
v_gene: TRBV6-1
abundance: -
d_gene: TRBD1
CDR3nt: TGTGCCAGCAGTCCCGACAGGGGGCTAACCTACAATGAGCAGTTCTTC
CDR3aa: CASSPDRGLTYNEQFF

j_gene: TRBJ2-7
v_gene: TRBV10-3
abundance: many
d_gene: TRBD1
CDR3nt: TGTGCCATAAACGACCCGTCTCCGACAGGGGGCGCCCCCTACGAGCAGTACTTC
CDR3aa: CAINDPSPTGGAPYEQYF

j_gene: TRBJ1-3
v_gene: TRBV5-1
abundance: -
d_gene: -
CDR3nt: TGCGCCAGCAGCTGGGACTCTGGAAACACCATATATTTT
CDR3aa: CASSWDSGNTIYF

j_gene: TRBJ2-7
v_gene: TRBV7-8
abundance: -
d_gene: TRBD2
CDR3nt: TGTGCCAGCAGCTGGTCAAGCGGGGGCTACGAGCAGTACTTC
CDR3aa: CASSWSSGGYEQYF

j_gene: TRBJ1-2
v_gene: TRBV20-1
abundance: -
d_gene: -
CDR3nt: TGCAGTGCTAGTTATACCAGGGGAGGCTATGGCTACACCTTC
CDR3aa: CSASYTRGGYGYTF

j_gene: TRBJ2-1
v_gene: TRBV20-1
abundance: few
d_gene: TRBD2
CDR3nt: TGCAGTGCGCCCGGCGCGGGGGGTTTCTCCTACAATGAGCAGTTCTTC
CDR3aa: CSAPGAGGFSYNEQFF

j_gene: TRBJ1-1
v_gene: TRBV12-3/TRBV12-4
abundance: few
d_gene: TRBD1
CDR3nt: TGTGCCAGCAGTTTTTTGCCGGGACAGATGAACACTGAAGCTTTCTTT
CDR3aa: CASSFLPGQMNTEAFF

j_gene: TRBJ2-1
v_gene: TRBV4-1
abundance: many
d_gene: -
CDR3nt: TGCGCCAGCAGCCCGATAGAAGGGCACAATGAGCAGTTCTTC
CDR3aa: CASSPIEGHNEQFF

j_gene: TRBJ2-3
v_gene: TRBV20-1
abundance: few
d_gene: -
CDR3nt: TGCAGTGCTAGGGGGGGGCGAATCACAGATACGCAGTATTTT
CDR3aa: CSARGGRITDTQYF

j_gene: TRBJ2-2
v_gene: TRBV12-3/TRBV12-4
abundance: -
d_gene: -
CDR3nt: TGTGCCAGCAGGGCAGACACTGAGCCGACCGGGGAGCTGTTTTTT
CDR3aa: CASRADTEPTGELFF

j_gene: TRBJ2-1
v_gene: TRBV6-2/TRBV6-3
abundance: -
d_gene: -
CDR3nt: TGTGCCACACAACGGCAGTACAATGAGCAGTTCTTC
CDR3aa: CATQRQYNEQFF

j_gene: TRBJ1-1
v_gene: TRBV20-1
abundance: -
d_gene: -
CDR3nt: TGCAGTGCTAGCTCACAGGGCAGAGGGACTTTCTTT
CDR3aa: CSASSQGRGTFF

j_gene: TRBJ2-2
v_gene: TRBV4-2
abundance: -
d_gene: -
CDR3nt: TGTGCCAGCAGCCAAGATGTGCGGGGGCTCGGGGAGCTGTTTTTT
CDR3aa: CASSQDVRGLGELFF

j_gene: TRBJ2-4
v_gene: TRBV29-1
abundance: few
d_gene: TRBD1
CDR3nt: TGCAGCGTTCGTGGGACAGACGAAAACATTCAGTACTTC
CDR3aa: CSVRGTDENIQYF